The T cell receptor (beta chain) under discussion was sequenced for a study of CD8+ T cells in alopecia areata. Study-wide background: Severity among treated patients was scored by the percentage of scalp area affected.

Treatment of the sample: oral pan-JAK inhibitor, 5-10 mg twice daily. Alopecia areata patients gave lesional scalp punch biopsies and peripheral blood samples. RNA extraction and reverse transcription yielded cDNA as sequencing template. The assay was immunoSEQ multiplex PCR, and TCRdb's table has in-frame clones only and misses some. The sample includes approximately 150,000 clones, about three fifths seen only once; the top ten take 16%. Concerning this clone: Its target is unknown.

Germline values: CDR1 SGHVS, CDR2 FNYEAQ. V was pared by 2 bases and J by 2 bases, with 16 bases between. This CDR3 spans 17 amino acids. The study's findings and limits: More clonal than normal scalp was lesional scalp, particularly alopecia totalis/universalis.

The sample here was CD4+ T cells sorted from blood, taken at approximately week 61, from a patient treated with tofacitinib. This TCR was recovered from a human donor with alopecia areata. The chain joins TRBV7-6 to TRBJ1-5; D is uncertain. The CDR3 region is CASSLQDFGVGNQPQHF. For the CDR3, the DNA is TGTGCCAGCAGCTTACAGGACTTCGGTGTAGGCAATCAGCCCCAGCATTTT.